A selection of T cell receptor beta chains follows, all from one sample in a study of early T cells in non-severe SARS-CoV-2 infection. TCRdb reanalysed the 5' RACE reads using MiXCR and keeps one entry per CDR3 protein. The profile shows about 39,000 distinct CDR3 sequences, 4.5% to 7% of them singletons. Sequenced material: whole blood, taken at baseline. These receptor sequences come from an adult who was a healthcare worker with PCR-confirmed SARS-CoV-2 infection or an uninfected control (not recorded which). CDR3s include the opening cysteine and the closing phenylalanine or tryptophan. A D gene is named only where the DNA matches it firmly. Some rows mark clone size as missing; the rest say once, few, many or name a class of expanded clone.

V,J,D,size,DNA,CDR3
TRBV7-9,TRBJ2-1,TRBD1,many,TGTGCCGGTCGACAGGGCCATGAGCAGTTCTTC,CAGRQGHEQFF
TRBV29-1,TRBJ2-3,TRBD2,-,TGCAGCGTTGAAAGGGACTACACAGATACGCAGTATTTT,CSVERDYTDTQYF
TRBV19,TRBJ2-3,-,few,TGTGCCAGTACCTCGGGGTACGACACAGATACGCAGTATTTT,CASTSGYDTDTQYF
TRBV21-1,TRBJ2-1,-,many,TGTGCCAGCAGCAAATCCGGAGACCGCGACAATGAGCAGTTCTTC,CASSKSGDRDNEQFF
TRBV4-3,TRBJ1-1,-,many,TGCGCCAGCAGCCAAGGTCTAGCAGGCTTGAACACTGAAGCTTTCTTT,CASSQGLAGLNTEAFF
TRBV10-2,TRBJ2-1,-,many,TGCGCCAGCAGTGCAGGGTTATTCTCCTACAATGAGCAGTTCTTC,CASSAGLFSYNEQFF
TRBV10-3,TRBJ2-1,TRBD2,many,TGTGCCATCAGTGAGCGGCTAGCGGGAGCCCATGAGCAGTTCTTC,CAISERLAGAHEQFF
TRBV5-4,TRBJ2-1,TRBD2,many,TGTGCCAGCAGCTTGGGGGAGGGCAAATCCAATGAGCAGTTCTTC,CASSLGEGKSNEQFF
TRBV11-3,TRBJ2-5,-,many,TGTGCCAGCAGCTTAGAACCTTGGACAGATCAAGAGACCCAGTACTTC,CASSLEPWTDQETQYF
TRBV7-9,TRBJ2-7,-,many,TGTGCCAGCAGCCCCTCAAGGTCCGACGAGCAGTACTTC,CASSPSRSDEQYF
TRBV6-5,TRBJ2-2,TRBD2,-,TGTGCCAGCAGCCTAGGACTGACGGGGGGCACCGGGGAGCTGTTTTTT,CASSLGLTGGTGELFF
TRBV20-1,TRBJ2-2,TRBD1,many,TGCAGTGCTAGAGATGACAGGGTCGGCACCGGGGAGCTGTTTTTT,CSARDDRVGTGELFF
TRBV6-2/TRBV6-3,TRBJ2-7,TRBD1,many,TGTGCCAGCAGTCGAATTTCCGGGACAGAATCCTACGAGCAGTACTTC,CASSRISGTESYEQYF
TRBV4-2,TRBJ2-5,-,-,TGTGCCAGCAGCCAAGATCTTGCGGCCCCCAGCGGGGAGACCCAGTACTTC,CASSQDLAAPSGETQYF
TRBV7-9,TRBJ2-5,TRBD2,few,TGTGCCAGCAGCTTAGGCAGTAGCGGGGGGTCCGAAGAGACCCAGTACTTC,CASSLGSSGGSEETQYF
TRBV29-1,TRBJ2-7,-,many,TGCAGCGTTGCTAGCGCCTCCTACGAGCAGTACTTC,CSVASASYEQYF
TRBV20-1,TRBJ2-1,TRBD1,many,TGCAGTGCTCGACAGGGCTTAAGTTACAATGAGCAGTTCTTC,CSARQGLSYNEQFF
TRBV25-1,TRBJ2-5,-,many,TGTGCCAGCAGTGATCTGGGGAGGGAGACCCAGTACTTC,CASSDLGRETQYF
TRBV5-1,TRBJ1-2,TRBD1,many,TGCGCCAGCCGGCTTGGGACAGAGAATGGCTACACCTTC,CASRLGTENGYTF
TRBV6-5,TRBJ2-2,-,many,TGTGCCAGCAGTTCACGTGTTTGGGCAGGGGGGAACGGGGAGCTGTTTTTT,CASSSRVWAGGNGELFF
TRBV5-4,TRBJ2-2,TRBD2,many,TGTGCCAGCAGCTTGGGCGGCCTAGCGGGGAACACCGGGGAGCTGTTTTTT,CASSLGGLAGNTGELFF
TRBV27,TRBJ2-7,-,-,TGTGCCAGCAGTAAAAGACTAGTACCACGGGAGGAGCAGTACTTC,CASSKRLVPREEQYF
TRBV7-2,TRBJ1-1,-,-,TGTGCCAGCAGCCCAAGAGAGCTGAACACTGAAGCTTTCTTT,CASSPRELNTEAFF
TRBV5-6,TRBJ1-5,TRBD1,many,TGTGCCAGCAGCTTGAGGGACAGGCCGACCTTGAGCAATCAGCCCCAGCATTTT,CASSLRDRPTLSNQPQHF
TRBV5-5,TRBJ2-2,-,many,TGTGCCAGCAGCCGCCAGGGACTCGGGGAGCTGTTTTTT,CASSRQGLGELFF
TRBV6-6,TRBJ2-7,-,few,TGTGCCAGCAGCCAGACAGCTGATTGGAAGTACTTC,CASSQTADWKYF
TRBV5-1,TRBJ1-4,TRBD1,many,TGCGCCAGCAGCTTGGATACAGGGGCAAATGAAAAACTGTTTTTT,CASSLDTGANEKLFF
TRBV29-1,TRBJ2-7,-,many,TGCAGCGTGGGGCGTAGCGGTTACGAGCAGTACTTC,CSVGRSGYEQYF
TRBV20-1,TRBJ1-4,TRBD1,many,TGCAGTGCTAGAGTGGGCAGGGGGTCCGCAACTAATGAAAAACTGTTTTTT,CSARVGRGSATNEKLFF
TRBV27,TRBJ1-1,-,many,TGTGCCAGCAGTTTAATGGGGTCATCGGAAGCTTTCTTT,CASSLMGSSEAFF
TRBV4-2,TRBJ2-1,TRBD2,many,TGTGCCAGCAGCCCTGGGGGACTAGCGAGAGAAAATGAGCAGTTCTTC,CASSPGGLARENEQFF
TRBV20-1,TRBJ2-1,TRBD1,many,TGCAGTGCTGGAGACAGGGACTACAATGAGCAGTTCTTC,CSAGDRDYNEQFF
TRBV3-1,TRBJ2-7,TRBD2,many,TGTGCCAGCAGCCTCTGGGGCAGCGGGGAGTACTACGAGCAGTACTTC,CASSLWGSGEYYEQYF
TRBV5-1,TRBJ2-5,TRBD2,many,TGCGCCAGCAGCCCATCCGGGACTAGCGGGAGAGGCGTGACCCAGTACTTC,CASSPSGTSGRGVTQYF
TRBV4-1,TRBJ2-3,-,many,TGCGCCAGCAGCCAAAGGGCCTGGGGCACAGATACGCAGTATTTT,CASSQRAWGTDTQYF
TRBV4-2,TRBJ1-6,-,-,TGTGCCAGCAGCCAAGACTCCGGCCGGTCACCCCTCCACTTT,CASSQDSGRSPLHF
TRBV29-1,TRBJ2-2,-,-,TGCAGCGTTTTCCGTGGGGACGGGTACACCGGGGAGCTGTTTTTT,CSVFRGDGYTGELFF
TRBV6-2/TRBV6-3,TRBJ2-1,-,medium-sized,TGTGCCAGCAGTTACGGCGGGGAGCAGTTCTTC,CASSYGGEQFF
TRBV5-1,TRBJ1-1,-,-,TGCGCCAGCAGCTTCGTGGAGAACACTGAAGCTTTCTTT,CASSFVENTEAFF
TRBV13,TRBJ2-5,-,many,TGTGCCAGCAGCTCCCTGGGGACCCAGTACTTC,CASSSLGTQYF
TRBV6-2/TRBV6-3,TRBJ2-1,-,few,TGTGCCAGCAGGAGACGCGATGAGCAGTTCTTC,CASRRRDEQFF
TRBV5-1,TRBJ2-5,-,many,TGCGCCAGCAGCTTGGGTCAGACCCAGTACTTC,CASSLGQTQYF
TRBV4-2,TRBJ2-1,TRBD1,many,TGTGCCAGCAGCCCGGGACAGGACTACAATGAGCAGTTCTTC,CASSPGQDYNEQFF
TRBV20-1,TRBJ2-3,TRBD2,few,TGCAGTGCTGTGACTAGCGGGGAGGATACGCAGTATTTT,CSAVTSGEDTQYF
TRBV6-1,TRBJ2-5,TRBD1,medium-sized,TGTGCCAGCACCGACCAAGGACAGGGGTTGGAGACCCAGTACTTC,CASTDQGQGLETQYF
TRBV7-2,TRBJ2-3,-,many,TGTGCCAGCAGCTACGGCGTTTCAGATACGCAGTATTTT,CASSYGVSDTQYF
TRBV11-3,TRBJ2-3,TRBD1,-,TGTGCCAGCAGCTCATCGGACAGGGGAAATACGCAGTATTTT,CASSSSDRGNTQYF
TRBV2,TRBJ2-2,-,many,TGTGCCAGCAGCGGCGGACTACCCACCGGGGAGCTGTTTTTT,CASSGGLPTGELFF
TRBV29-1,TRBJ2-7,TRBD2,many,TGCAGCTTCCGGGGGGCCTACGAGCAGTACTTC,CSFRGAYEQYF
TRBV5-4,TRBJ2-2,-,-,TGTGCCAGCACCATTTCCGGGCGGGACGCGAACACCGGGGAGCTGTTTTTT,CASTISGRDANTGELFF
TRBV14,TRBJ2-5,-,-,TGTGCCAGCAGCCAAATCTCTCGAGAAGAGACCCAGTACTTC,CASSQISREETQYF
TRBV7-3,TRBJ2-2,TRBD2,many,TGTGCCAGCAGCTCCCGCGGGGGGGTCACCGGGGAGCTGTTTTTT,CASSSRGGVTGELFF
TRBV30,TRBJ1-2,-,-,TGTGCCTGGAGTGTACTTGGGTCTCGGGGCTACACCTTC,CAWSVLGSRGYTF
TRBV20-1,TRBJ2-7,-,many,TGCAGTGCTGCGGCCGGCGCAGGGGTACACGAGCAGTACTTC,CSAAAGAGVHEQYF
TRBV5-4,TRBJ1-1,TRBD1,many,TGTGCCAGCAGCCGCCAGACAGGGCTTATGAACACTGAAGCTTTCTTT,CASSRQTGLMNTEAFF
TRBV21-1,TRBJ1-4,-,many,TGTGCCAGCAGCAGACAGGAAGAAAATGAAAAACTGTTTTTT,CASSRQEENEKLFF
TRBV11-1,TRBJ2-7,-,-,TGTGCCACCCGACGGGCCGGCTATTCCTACGAGCAGTACTTC,CATRRAGYSYEQYF